This T cell receptor beta chain was identified during a study of blood T cells in healthy people across ages. Trimming took 4 bases from V and 5 from J; bases not matched to a gene: 11. CDR1 and CDR2 from the germline V gene are SGHRS and YFSETQ. The length of the CDR3 is 15 residues. This clonotype was seen many times. Its antigen is as yet unknown. Study-level points and caveats: The study found TCR beta diversity correlated strongly with naive T cell percentage.

Combining a sample-barcoded 5' primer with a J-beta primer mix, a second PCR ran for roughly 6 to 12 cycles. TCRdb re-analysed the 5' RACE reads in MiXCR, keeping a single row per CDR3 protein. This sample yields more than 800,000 distinct CDR3 sequences, of which around 26% are seen a single time; 17% belongs to the top ten. Isolation recovered at least 7 million PBMCs from every sample. V is TRBV5-1 and J is TRBJ2-5; 7 positions match TRBD2. The clonotype was recovered from a woman older than 75 in good health. The sequenced sample consisted of blood. The CDR3 sequence: CASSTGWTRGETQYF. The DNA for the CDR3 is TGCGCCAGCAGCACTGGATGGACTAGAGGGGAGACCCAGTACTTC.